One sample yielded the 9 T cell receptor beta chains listed below, sequenced in a study of spatial heterogeneity in lung cancer. A single record per CDR3 protein comes from TCRdb applying MiXCR to the 5' RACE reads. The sample yields some 38,000 distinct CDR3 sequences, 6.5% to 9% seen once. Time point noted: sample taken at primary tumor resection. Sequencing covered unsorted whole RNA taken from tumor, nontumor lung or frozen PBMC. Here the sequenced sample was PBMCs, taken at surgery. The source is a male donor with early-stage non-small cell lung cancer.

The chain uses TRBV20-1 and TRBJ1-5; D gene unclear. Germline V lookup: CDR1 DFQATT, CDR2 SNEGSKA (reference sequence). The V and J ends lost 5 bases and 11 bases respectively, with 13 bases between them. There are 11 residues in the CDR3. The CDR3 loop reads CSAYLTPAQHF. The CDR3 DNA reads as TGCAGTGCTTACCTTACTCCGGCCCAGCATTTT.

This clonotype was observed a handful of times. J is TRBJ1-1 and V is TRBV5-4; no reliable D call. In germline, CDR1 is SGHNT, CDR2 YYREEE (reference sequence). The CDR3 runs to 12 residues. The V and J ends lost 2 bases and 4 bases respectively, with 6 bases between them. Here the CDR3 DNA reads TGTGCCAGCAGCTTCACGGGCACTGAAGCTTTCTTT. Translation: CASSFTGTEAFF.

This clonotype was detected ten times or more. V and J are TRBV5-1 and TRBJ2-7; D is unresolved. The germline gives CDR1 SGHRS, CDR2 YFSETQ. This CDR3 spans 12 amino acids. V lost 0 bases to trimming and J lost 6 bases, with 7 bases between them. The CDR3 DNA follows: TGCGCCAGCAGCTTGGTTTTAACCGAGCAGTACTTC. Translation gives CASSLVLTEQYF. The whole variable domain, remainder taken from reference TRBV5-1 and TRBJ2-7, is KAGVTQTPRYLIKTRGQQVTLSCSPISGHRSVSWYQQTPGQGLQFLFEYFSETQRNKGNFPGRFSGRQFSNSRSEMNVSTLELGDSALYLCASSLVLTEQYFGPGTRLTVT.

This clonotype occurred many times. This sequence joins TRBV3-1 and TRBJ1-3; D uncertain. V gave up 2 bases and J gave up 0 bases, with 5 bases separating them. This CDR3 is built from 14 residues. Germline CDR1 is LGHDT and CDR2 is YNNKEL (reference sequence). The CDR3 nucleotides read TGTGCCAGCAGCCAAACATACTCTGGAAACACCATATATTTT. This codes for CASSQTYSGNTIYF.

This clonotype has only a few counts. This chain links TRBV24-1 with TRBJ1-6; possibly TRBD1 for D (6 bases). The CDR3 has 13 amino acids. The germline V gene encodes CDR1 KGHDR and CDR2 SFDVKD. Trimming left V 5 bases short and J 9 bases short, with 10 bases between. Here the CDR3 reads CATSAGVGSPLHF. In DNA, the CDR3 is TGTGCCACCAGTGCAGGGGTTGGTTCACCCCTCCACTTT.

The gene calls are TRBV5-5 and TRBJ1-2, with 8 nucleotides matching TRBD1. This CDR3 is 14 amino acids long. The V gene end was trimmed by 4 bases and the J gene end by 4 bases; junction bases not matched to a gene: 6. CDR1 SGHKS and CDR2 YYEKEE come from the germline V gene (reference sequence). CDR3 loop: CASSTGQGAYGYTF. In nucleotides, the CDR3 is TGTGCCAGCAGCACTGGACAGGGCGCCTATGGCTACACCTTC.

Ten or more counts support this clonotype. The chain recombines TRBV2 with TRBJ2-7, with a tentative D call TRBD1 (5 bases). CDR1 SNHLY and CDR2 FYNNEI come from the germline V gene. Trimming shortened V by 6 bases and J by 0 bases, and 6 bases separated the two germline ends. The CDR3 spans 12 residues. As DNA, the CDR3 is TGTGCCAGCAGGGACAACTCCTACGAGCAGTACTTC. As protein: CASRDNSYEQYF.

This clonotype was observed a handful of times. This CDR3 is CASSLDLAGSYNEQFF. CDR3 in DNA: TGCGCCAGCAGCTTGGATCTTGCAGGTTCCTACAATGAGCAGTTCTTC. V and J are TRBV5-1 and TRBJ2-1; no clear D gene. CDR3 length: 16 amino acids. The germline gives CDR1 SGHRS, CDR2 YFSETQ. Trimming removed 0 bases from V and 1 base from J, with 11 bases in between.

This clonotype appeared many times. V usage is TRBV12-3 or TRBV12-4 and J usage is TRBJ2-7, with D possibly called TRBD1 or TRBD2 (7 bases each). The V and J ends lost 6 bases and 6 bases respectively, with 18 bases between them. This CDR3 is built from 14 residues. CDR3 loop: CASRVRGRGGEQYF. As DNA, the CDR3 is TGTGCCAGCAGAGTTCGAGGCAGGGGGGGCGAGCAGTACTTC.